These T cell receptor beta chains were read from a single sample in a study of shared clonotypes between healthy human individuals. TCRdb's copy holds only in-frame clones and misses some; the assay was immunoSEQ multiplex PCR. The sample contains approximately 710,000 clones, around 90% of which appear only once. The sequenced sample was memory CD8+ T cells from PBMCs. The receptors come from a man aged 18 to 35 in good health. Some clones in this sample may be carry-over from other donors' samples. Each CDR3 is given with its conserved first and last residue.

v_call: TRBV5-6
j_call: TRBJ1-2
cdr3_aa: CASSSQSQYGYTF

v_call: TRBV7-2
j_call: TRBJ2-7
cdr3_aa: CASSLAGAEQYF

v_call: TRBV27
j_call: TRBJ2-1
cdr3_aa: CASSTGTSDYNEQFF

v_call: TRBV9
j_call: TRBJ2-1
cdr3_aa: CASSLEGYGEQFF

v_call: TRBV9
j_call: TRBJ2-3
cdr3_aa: CASSVAGRTSTDTQYF

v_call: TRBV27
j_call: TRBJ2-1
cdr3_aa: CASSLGGSSYNEQFF

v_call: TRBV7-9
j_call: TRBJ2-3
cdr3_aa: CASSSLPDTQYF

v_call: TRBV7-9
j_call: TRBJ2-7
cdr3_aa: CASSRLPAGVAGEQYF

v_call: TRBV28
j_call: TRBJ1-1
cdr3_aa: CASSLLRGEGTEAFF

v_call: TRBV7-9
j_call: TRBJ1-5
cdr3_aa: CASSASNQPQHF

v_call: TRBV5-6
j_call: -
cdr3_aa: CASSLASSYEQYF

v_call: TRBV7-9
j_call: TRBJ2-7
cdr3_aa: CASSLVPAGASEQYF

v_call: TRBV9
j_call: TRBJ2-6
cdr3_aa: CASSLGQGEILAGANVLTF

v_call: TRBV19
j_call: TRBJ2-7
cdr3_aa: CASSLSGSPYEQYF

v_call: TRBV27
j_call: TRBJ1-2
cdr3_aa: CASSPLPLRALRGYTF

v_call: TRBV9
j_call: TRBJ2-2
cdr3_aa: CASSAPPTGELFF

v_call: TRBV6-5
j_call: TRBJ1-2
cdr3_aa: CASSYNPDSYYGYTF

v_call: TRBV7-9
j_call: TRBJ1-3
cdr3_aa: CASIRREGNTIYF

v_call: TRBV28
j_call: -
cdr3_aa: CASSSLWREGLYEQYF

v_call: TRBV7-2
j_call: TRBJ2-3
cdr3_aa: CASSYDRNTDTQYF

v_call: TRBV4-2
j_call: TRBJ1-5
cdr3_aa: CASSRNRLGDQPQHF

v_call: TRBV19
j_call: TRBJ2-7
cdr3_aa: CASSIFPRLAGPSSEQYF

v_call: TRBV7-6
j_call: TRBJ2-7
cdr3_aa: CASSFGGPGWGEQYF

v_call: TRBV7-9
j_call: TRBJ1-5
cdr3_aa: CASSPRGDPWVGNQPQHF

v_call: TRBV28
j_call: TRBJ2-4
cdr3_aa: CASSFQPLGPGQDIQYF

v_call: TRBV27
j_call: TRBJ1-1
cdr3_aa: CASSLGLGNTEAFF

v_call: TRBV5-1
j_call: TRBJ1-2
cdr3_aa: CASSLEGPDKGYTF

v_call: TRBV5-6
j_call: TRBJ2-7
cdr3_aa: CASSLAYEQYF

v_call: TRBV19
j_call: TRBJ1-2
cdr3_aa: CASSLDGRGYTF

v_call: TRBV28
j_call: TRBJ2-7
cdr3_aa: CASRTSIGRVEQYF

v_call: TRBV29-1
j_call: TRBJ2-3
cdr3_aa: CSVGGGRATDTQYF

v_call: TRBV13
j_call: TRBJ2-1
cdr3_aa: CASSLGAGVGNEQFF

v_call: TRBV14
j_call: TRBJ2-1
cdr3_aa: CASSQDAGGANNEQFF

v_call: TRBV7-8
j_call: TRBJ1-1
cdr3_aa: CASSLDPNKRTEAFF

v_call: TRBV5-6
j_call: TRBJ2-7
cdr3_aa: CASSLGLEQYF

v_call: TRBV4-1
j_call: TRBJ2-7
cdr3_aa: CASATSPGTASYEQYF

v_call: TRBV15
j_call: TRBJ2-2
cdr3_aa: CATSTSLNTGELFF

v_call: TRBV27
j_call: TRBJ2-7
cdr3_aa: CASSGVREGRYEQYF

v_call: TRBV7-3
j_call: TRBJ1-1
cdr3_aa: CASSLSGGANTEAFF

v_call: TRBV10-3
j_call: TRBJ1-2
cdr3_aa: CATKESQGAHYGYTF

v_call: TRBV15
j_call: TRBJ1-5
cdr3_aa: CATSRDGGQPQHF

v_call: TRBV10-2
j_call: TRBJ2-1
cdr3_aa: CASSGPSPNEQFF

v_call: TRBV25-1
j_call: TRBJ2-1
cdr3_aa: CASSEATSGIDEQFF

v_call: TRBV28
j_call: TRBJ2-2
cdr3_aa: CASSRTGGGGPGELFF

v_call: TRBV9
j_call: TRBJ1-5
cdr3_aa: CASSVHGSNQPQHF

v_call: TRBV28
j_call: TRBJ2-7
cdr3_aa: CASSLARYEQYF

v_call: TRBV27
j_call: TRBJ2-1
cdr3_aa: CASSERILTSGSTANEQFF

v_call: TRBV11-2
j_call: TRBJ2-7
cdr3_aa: CASSLVGGDRAGDEQYF

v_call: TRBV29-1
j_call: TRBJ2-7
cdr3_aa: CSVIGGVSYEQYF

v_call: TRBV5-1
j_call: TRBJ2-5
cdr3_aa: CASSLDRTAALETQYF

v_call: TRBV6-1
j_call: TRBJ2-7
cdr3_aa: CASSEPGGRRDYEQYF

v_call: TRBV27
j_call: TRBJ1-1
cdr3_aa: CASSYSGTPNTEAFF

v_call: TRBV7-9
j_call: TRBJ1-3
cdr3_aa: CATPGTGFRGNTIYF